The rows below give T cell receptor beta chains drawn from one sample of a study of cytomegalovirus exposure and HLA in healthy donors. The data were produced by immunoSEQ multiplex PCR, yet TCRdb's version contains in-frame clones alone and is incomplete. This table holds 120,000 or so clones, 95% to 97% found once. The material sequenced was PBMCs. The receptor set was obtained from a man in his late teens or twenties in good health and CMV-seronegative. Both conserved end residues are part of each CDR3. Each record gives: J gene, V gene, D gene, CDR3 DNA, CDR3 protein. A D gene is named only where the DNA matches it firmly.

>TRBJ2-5|TRBV5-1|-
TGCGCCAGCAGCTTGGCCCCCCGGGTAGGGACCCAGTACTTC
CASSLAPRVGTQYF
>TRBJ1-2|TRBV4-3|TRBD1
TGCGCCAGCAGCCAAGATCAGGACAGGGTGAGGATCTATGGCTACACCTTC
CASSQDQDRVRIYGYTF
>TRBJ1-2|TRBV14|-
TGTGCCAGCAGCCAAGATCAGGGGCGGTTCCCCTATGGCTACACCTTC
CASSQDQGRFPYGYTF
>TRBJ1-2|TRBV19|-
TGTGCCAGTAGTATTTATTCGTCTCACACCTTC
CASSIYSSHTF
>TRBJ2-3|TRBV2|-
TGTGCCAGCAGTGAAAGGGCTAGCGTCGCAGATACGCAGTATTTT
CASSERASVADTQYF
>TRBJ2-7|TRBV28|TRBD1
TGTGCCAGCAGTTGGGGACAGGGGACCTACGAGCAGTACTTC
CASSWGQGTYEQYF
>TRBJ2-3|TRBV6-5|-
TGTGCCAGCAGGGGGACTTCTAGCACAGATACGCAGTATTTT
CASRGTSSTDTQYF
>TRBJ1-1|TRBV5-1|-
TGCGCCAGCAGCTTGTATGCCAGATCCACTGAAGCTTTCTTT
CASSLYARSTEAFF
>TRBJ2-7|TRBV6-1|-
TGTGCCAGCAGTGAACATGGACAGTTCGAGCAGTACTTC
CASSEHGQFEQYF
>TRBJ2-3|TRBV9|TRBD2
TGTGCCAGCAGCGTAGAGGCGGGAGTTACAGATACGCAGTATTTT
CASSVEAGVTDTQYF
>TRBJ1-1|TRBV29-1|TRBD1
TGCAGCGTTGAAGCCCTGGGACAGGGGAACACTGAAGCTTTCTTT
CSVEALGQGNTEAFF
>TRBJ1-5|TRBV27|TRBD1
TGTGCCAGCAGTCCTTGGACAGGGCTGGGGCAGCCCCAGCATTTT
CASSPWTGLGQPQHF
>TRBJ2-7|TRBV19|TRBD2
TGTGCCAGTAGTATAGGACTAGCGGGATCTTACGAGCAGTACTTC
CASSIGLAGSYEQYF
>TRBJ1-2|TRBV6-5|-
TGTGCCAGCAGTTTGCGTTCCCACTATGGCTACACCTTC
CASSLRSHYGYTF
>TRBJ2-3|TRBV30|-
TGTGCCTGGAGTGTAGTTCGTGGCGGGTTCGCGTCGTATTTT
CAWSVVRGGFASYF
>TRBJ2-7|TRBV6-6|TRBD1
TGTGCCAGCAGTTACGGGACAGGGCTGAGCTACGAGCAGTACTTC
CASSYGTGLSYEQYF
>TRBJ1-2|TRBV4-2|TRBD1
TGTGCCAGCAGCCAAGATAAAGGACAGGGGCGCTATGGCTACACCTTC
CASSQDKGQGRYGYTF